The 7 T cell receptor beta chains below were found in one sample sequenced in a study of T cell repertoires in cytomegalovirus infection (dated by TCRdb to between 2017 and 2020). TCRdb names Illumina HiSeq 1500 as the instrument used. TCRdb took the public reads, trimmed them with fastp at Q25, ran MiXCR for clone calling and kept in-frame beta chains. Merged by CDR3 protein, the rows form single entries marked with the most common genes and DNA. The sample table records 80,000 to 130,000 distinct CDR3 sequences; around a quarter of these occur just once. Around 40% of the sample rests with the top ten. The sequencing sample was made of CD8+ T cells from PBMCs. These receptors were collected from a human donor in good health (CMV status not recorded). Some clones in this sample may be carry-over from other donors' samples.

This clonotype was counted many times. The rearrangement uses TRBV7-9 and TRBJ2-7; D is undetermined. The length of the CDR3 is 12 residues. Trimming removed 6 bases at V and 1 base at J, with 7 bases between. Looked up from germline, CDR1 is SEHNR and CDR2 is FQNEAQ (reference sequence). The chain's CDR3 is CASSSPSYEQYF. CDR3 nucleotides: TGTGCCAGCAGTTCCCCTTCCTACGAGCAGTACTTC. The whole variable domain, filled in from reference TRBV7-9 and TRBJ2-7, reads DTGVSQNPRHKITKRGQNVTFRCDPISEHNRLYWYRQTLGQGPEFLTYFQNEAQLEKSRLLSDRFSAERPKGSFSTLEIQRTEQGDSAMYLCASSSPSYEQYFGPGTRLTVT.

Many counts were recorded for this clonotype. V gene TRBV7-9 combines with J gene TRBJ1-4; a possible D gene is TRBD1 (6 bases). The CDR3 totals 14 residues. Per germline, CDR1 SEHNR and CDR2 FQNEAQ (reference sequence). Deletions cut 4 bases from V and 7 bases from J, with 13 bases between. CDR3: CASSSDSWVEKLFF. CDR3 nucleotides: TGTGCCAGCAGCTCGGACAGTTGGGTTGAAAAACTGTTTTTT.

The V call is TRBV14, the J call TRBJ2-7, with unresolved D. The CDR3 contains 14 residues. Trimming pared 0 bases from V and 3 bases from J, leaving 9 bases between. CDR1 SGHDN and CDR2 FVKESK come from the germline V gene. CDR3 in amino acids: CASSQENLGYEQYF. Here the CDR3 DNA reads TGTGCCAGCAGCCAAGAGAATTTAGGCTACGAGCAGTACTTC. The full variable domain, with the rest looked up from reference TRBV14 and TRBJ2-7, is EAGVTQFPSHSVIEKGQTVTLRCDPISGHDNLYWYRRVMGKEIKFLLHFVKESKQDESGMPNNRFLAERTGGTYSTLKVQPAELEDSGVYFCASSQENLGYEQYFGPGTRLTVT.

This clonotype was seen only a few times. This chain connects TRBV27 to TRBJ2-1; 10 bases fit TRBD2. V dropped 2 bases and J dropped 15; count of bases not matched to a gene: 10. Per germline, CDR1 MNHEY and CDR2 SMNVEV (reference sequence). This CDR3 spans 14 amino acids. The CDR3 DNA reads as TGTGCCAGCAGTTTAGATGGGCTAGCGGGAGTAGGGTTCTTC. As protein: CASSLDGLAGVGFF.

This clonotype was found a few times. The chain is built from TRBV2 and TRBJ2-1, with 10 positions matching TRBD2. The CDR3 runs 14 residues. Per the germline V gene, CDR1 is SNHLY and CDR2 is FYNNEI. V lost 3 bases and J lost 9; bases outside the gene matches: 5. The CDR3 reads CASSDSGGAGEQFF. For the CDR3, the DNA is TGTGCCAGCAGTGACAGCGGGGGGGCCGGTGAGCAGTTCTTC.

This clonotype was picked up a small number of times. The chain couples TRBV6-2 or TRBV6-3 to TRBJ2-2; weak D call: TRBD2 (6 bases). V lost 2 bases and J lost 1, with 20 bases in between. The germline CDR1 and CDR2 sequences are MNHEY and SVGEGT. The CDR3 has 19 residues. In nucleotides, the CDR3 is TGTGCCAGCAGTTACCGTGCTTTACCTTGGGGGGAGAACACCGGGGAGCTGTTTTTT. Amino acids: CASSYRALPWGENTGELFF.

This clonotype came up many times. The chain is built from TRBV7-6 and TRBJ2-7, with 7 bases aligning to TRBD2. The CDR3 loop spans 13 amino acids. Germline CDR1 reads SGHVS; CDR2 reads FNYEAQ. J lost 2 bases, V lost 8 bases, and 6 bases had no gene match. The CDR3 DNA is TGTGCCAGCGCCGCGGGAGAAACCTACGAGCAGTACTTC. Translating gives CASAAGETYEQYF. The full variable domain, in which reference TRBV7-6 and TRBJ2-7 provide the parts outside the CDR3, is GAGVSQSPRYKVTKRGQDVALRCDPISGHVSLYWYRQALGQGPEFLTYFNYEAQQDKSGLPNDRFSAERPEGSISTLTIQRTEQRDSAMYRCASAAGETYEQYFGPGTRLTVT.